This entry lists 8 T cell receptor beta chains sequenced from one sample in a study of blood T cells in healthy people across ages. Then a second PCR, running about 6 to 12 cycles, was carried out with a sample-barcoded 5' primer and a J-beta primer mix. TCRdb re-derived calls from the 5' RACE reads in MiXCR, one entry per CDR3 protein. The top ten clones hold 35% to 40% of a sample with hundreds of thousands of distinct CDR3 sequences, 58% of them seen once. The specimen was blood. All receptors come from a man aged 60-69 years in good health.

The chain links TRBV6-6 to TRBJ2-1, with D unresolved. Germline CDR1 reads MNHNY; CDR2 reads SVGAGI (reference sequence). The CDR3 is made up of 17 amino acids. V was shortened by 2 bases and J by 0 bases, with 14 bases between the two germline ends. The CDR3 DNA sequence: TGTGCCAGCAGTTACCCCTCCCTGGTAAGCTCCTACAATGAGCAGTTCTTC. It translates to CASSYPSLVSSYNEQFF.

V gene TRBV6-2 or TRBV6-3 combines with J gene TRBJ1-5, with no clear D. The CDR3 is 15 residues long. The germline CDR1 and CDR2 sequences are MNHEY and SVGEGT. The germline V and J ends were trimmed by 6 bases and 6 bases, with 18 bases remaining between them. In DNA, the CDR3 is TGTGCCAGCAGCAGGACCGCCCGGGTGGGTCAGCCCCAGCATTTT. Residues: CASSRTARVGQPQHF.

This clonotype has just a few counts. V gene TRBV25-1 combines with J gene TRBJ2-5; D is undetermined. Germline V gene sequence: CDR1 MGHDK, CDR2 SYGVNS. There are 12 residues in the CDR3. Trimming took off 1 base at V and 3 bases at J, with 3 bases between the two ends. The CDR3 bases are TGTGCCAGCAGTGAATCCAAAGAGACCCAGTACTTC. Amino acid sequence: CASSESKETQYF.

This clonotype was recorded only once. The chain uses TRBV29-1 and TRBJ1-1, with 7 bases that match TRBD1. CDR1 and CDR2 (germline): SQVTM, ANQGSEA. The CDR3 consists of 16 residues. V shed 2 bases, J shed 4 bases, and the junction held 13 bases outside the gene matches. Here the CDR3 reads CSVEMDRTIRGTEAFF. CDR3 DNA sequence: TGCAGCGTTGAAATGGACAGGACCATCAGGGGCACTGAAGCTTTCTTT.

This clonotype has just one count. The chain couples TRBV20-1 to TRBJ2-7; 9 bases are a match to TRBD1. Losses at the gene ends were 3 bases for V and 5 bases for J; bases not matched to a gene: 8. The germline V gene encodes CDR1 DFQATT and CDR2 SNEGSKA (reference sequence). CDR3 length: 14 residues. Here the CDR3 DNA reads TGCAGTGCTAGTAATGCGGGACAGGGAAACGAGCAGTACTTC. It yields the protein CSASNAGQGNEQYF.

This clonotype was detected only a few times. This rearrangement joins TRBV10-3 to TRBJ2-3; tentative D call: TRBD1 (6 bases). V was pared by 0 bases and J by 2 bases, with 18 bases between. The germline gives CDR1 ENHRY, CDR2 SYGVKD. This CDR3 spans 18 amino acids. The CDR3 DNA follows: TGTGCCATCAGTGAGTCCTTAATACAGGGATGGGACACAGATACGCAGTATTTT. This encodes CAISESLIQGWDTDTQYF.

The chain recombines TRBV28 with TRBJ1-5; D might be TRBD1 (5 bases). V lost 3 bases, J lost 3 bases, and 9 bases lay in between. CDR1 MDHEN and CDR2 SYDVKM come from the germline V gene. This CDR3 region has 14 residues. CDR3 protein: CASSLAGPNQPQHF. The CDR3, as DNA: TGTGCCAGCAGTTTGGCGGGACCCAATCAGCCCCAGCATTTT.

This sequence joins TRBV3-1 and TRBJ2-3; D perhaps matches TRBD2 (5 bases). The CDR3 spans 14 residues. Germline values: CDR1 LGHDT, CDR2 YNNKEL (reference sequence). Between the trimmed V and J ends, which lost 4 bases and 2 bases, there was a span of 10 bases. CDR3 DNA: TGTGCCAGCAGCCCACGGACTTTCACAGATACGCAGTATTTT. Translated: CASSPRTFTDTQYF.